This T cell receptor beta chain is drawn from a study of CD8 T cells in Susac syndrome. Whole-study results and caveats: Regarding the TCR sequencing and HLA analysis, the study admitted that a relatively small number of individuals were involved.

With random hexamers, reverse transcription was performed on roughly 0.5 to 1 ug of RNA. Amplification of TCR beta CDR3 was carried out by immunoSEQ multiplex PCR, which covered 54 Vbeta and 13 Jbeta segments. TCRdb reprocessed the immunoSEQ multiplex PCR reads via MiXCR and lists one record per CDR3 protein. The sample carries about 150,000 distinct CDR3 sequences, roughly 95% recorded once. V was pared by 1 base and J by 4 bases, with 16 bases between. The CDR3 length is 16 residues. Looked up from germline, CDR1 is LGHDT and CDR2 is YNNKEL (reference sequence). Comments on this clonotype: Its antigen is still unknown.

Sequencing of TCR beta covered CD8+ and CD4+ T cells obtained from blood. Sequencing was performed on CD4+ T cells from PBMCs. This chain links TRBV3-1 with TRBJ1-2; no firm D call. The sequence was collected from a human donor with Susac syndrome. DNA for the CDR3: TGTGCCAGCAGCCAAGTGTACCGAGAGCCGTCCTATGGCTACACCTTC. Translating it yields CASSQVYREPSYGYTF.